The entry below gives a single TCR beta chain sequence along with its context. This entry is derived from a study of control samples from healthy donors and cancer patients. This CDR3 region has 14 residues. V lost 5 bases, J lost 0 bases, and 11 bases lay in between. In germline, CDR1 is SEHNR, CDR2 FQNEAQ (reference sequence). Method: immunoSEQ multiplex PCR; TCRdb's copy keeps in-frame clones and lacks some. This table has some 200,000 clones, 75% to 95% appearing once. The chain links TRBV7-9 to TRBJ2-7, with D unclear. Sequencing was carried out using blood. The clonotype originates from a woman aged 25 to 39 in good health. The CDR3 sequence is CASSPPTASYEQYF. Written as DNA, the CDR3 is TGTGCCAGCAGCCCACCGACGGCCTCCTACGAGCAGTACTTC.